This T cell receptor (beta chain) was recorded in a study of post-analysis software for immune sequencing data. In the study overall: Relapsing-remitting, secondary progressive and progressive-relapsing courses of multiple sclerosis were included.

This CDR3 has 13 residues. Germline V gene lookup returns CDR1 SGHRS and CDR2 YFSETQ. Each TCR beta cDNA library carried unique molecular identifiers. TCRdb used MiXCR to reprocess the PCR reads, holding one entry per CDR3 protein. In the table there are about 460,000 distinct CDR3 sequences, approximately 46% of which are singletons. This clonotype was found a few times. Its antigen remains unidentified. The study's findings and limits: Relative to controls, patients with multiple sclerosis showed significantly lower normalized Chao1 diversity. Patients showed TRBV5-6, TRBV5-1 and TRBV20-1 among roughly 5 TRBV segments more frequent than in controls. Samples sharing a preparation batch grouped tightly together when assessed by F measure.

This rearrangement joins TRBV5-1 to TRBJ2-1, with D perhaps matching TRBD2 (6 bases). The end of the DNA fits TRBJ2-7 better, so the J call may be wrong. The sequenced material came from blood. This sequence was found in a girl between 5 and 17 years old with multiple sclerosis. As DNA, the CDR3 is TGCGCCAGCAGCTTGACGGGGGTCAATGAGCAGTACTTC. It specifies CASSLTGVNEQYF.